The 3 T cell receptor beta chains given below trace back to one sample, sequenced in a study of T cells in localized non-small cell lung cancer. The protocol was immunoSEQ multiplex PCR, while the TCRdb copy is restricted to in-frame clones and leaves out a portion. The profile shows more than 45,000 clones, 75% to 90% of them singletons. The sample here was peripheral blood mononuclear cells, taken before any cancer treatment. Receptor source: a man aged 40 to 70 with stage III lung adenocarcinoma.

Concerning this clone itself: One end of the junction is discordant with germline, which a read error may explain. V usage is TRBV7-2 and J usage is TRBJ1-4; weak D call: TRBD1 (5 bases). Germline CDR1 is SGHTA and CDR2 is FQGNSA. The CDR3 spans 13 residues. The CDR3 region has the DNA TGTGCCAGCAGCTTAGGGGGCCTGGGGCAGAAGATTTTT. This encodes CASSLGGLGQKIF. The full variable domain, completed using reference TRBV7-2 and TRBJ1-4, is GAGVSQSPSNKVTEKGKDVELRCDPISGHTALYWYRQSLGQGLEFLIYFQGNSAPDKSGLPSDRFSAERTGGSVSTLTIQRTQQEDSAVYLCASSLGGLGQKIFGSGTQLSVL.

The rearrangement joins TRBV7-8 to TRBJ1-4; perhaps TRBD1 as D (5 bases). CDR3 size: 15 residues. Looked up from germline, CDR1 is SGHVS and CDR2 is FQNEAQ. V lost 5 bases, J lost 6 bases, and 16 bases lay in between. The CDR3 coding sequence is TGTGCCAGCAGCCTAGGGGTAGGAGCGGATGAAAAACTGTTTTTT. Protein sequence: CASSLGVGADEKLFF.

The chain employs TRBV7-6 and TRBJ2-2, with D possibly being TRBD1 (6 bases). The CDR3 runs 20 residues. Germline CDR1 and CDR2: SGHVS and FNYEAQ. V lost 1 base to trimming and J lost 5 bases, with 26 bases between them. In nucleotides, the CDR3 is TGTGCCAGCAGCTTAGTAGTAACGGGACACGTATTGGAGGATACCGGGGAGCTGTTTTTT. Protein sequence: CASSLVVTGHVLEDTGELFF.